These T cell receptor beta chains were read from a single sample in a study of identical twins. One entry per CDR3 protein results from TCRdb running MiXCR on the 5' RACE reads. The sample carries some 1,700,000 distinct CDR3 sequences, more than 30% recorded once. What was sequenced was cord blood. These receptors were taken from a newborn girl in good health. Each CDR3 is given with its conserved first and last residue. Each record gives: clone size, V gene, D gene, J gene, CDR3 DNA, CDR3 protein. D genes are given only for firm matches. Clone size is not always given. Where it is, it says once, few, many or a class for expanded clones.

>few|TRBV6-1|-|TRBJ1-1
TGTGCCAGCACTACGGGGTGGTCAACACCTGAAGCTTTCTTT
CASTTGWSTPEAFF
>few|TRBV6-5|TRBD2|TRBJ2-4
TGTGCCAGCAGTTACTCGATACTAGCGGGGGGGCCTTTAGCCAAAAACATTCAGTACTTC
CASSYSILAGGPLAKNIQYF
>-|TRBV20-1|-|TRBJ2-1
TGCAGTGCTAGCCCACTGGACTCCTACAATGAGCAGTTCTTC
CSASPLDSYNEQFF
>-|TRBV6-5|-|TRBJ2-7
TGTGCCAGCAGTTATCTGGCGGAGCCCTACGAGCAGTACTTC
CASSYLAEPYEQYF
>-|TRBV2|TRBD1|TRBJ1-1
TGTGCCAGCAGTGAAAGGCCAGGGGGCTCCACTGAAGCTTTCTTT
CASSERPGGSTEAFF
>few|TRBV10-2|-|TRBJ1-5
TGCGCCAGCAGTCTGAACCGTGGGCCCCAGCATTTT
CASSLNRGPQHF
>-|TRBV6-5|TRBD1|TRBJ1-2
TGTGCCAGCAGCCTCGGGACAGGGCTACCGTATGGCTACACCTTC
CASSLGTGLPYGYTF
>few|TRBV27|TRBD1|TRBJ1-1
TGTGCCAGCAGCCCCGACAGGGGTGCCCATGCTAAAGCTTTCTTT
CASSPDRGAHAKAFF
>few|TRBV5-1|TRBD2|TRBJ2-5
TGCGCCAGCAGCTTAGCGGCTAGCGGGAGTCAAGAGACCCAGTACTTC
CASSLAASGSQETQYF
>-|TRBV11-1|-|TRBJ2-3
TGTGCCAGCAGCCCCAACGGGTTGCGCACAGATACGCAGTATTTT
CASSPNGLRTDTQYF
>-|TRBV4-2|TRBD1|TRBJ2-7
TGTGCCAGCAGCCAAATACAGGGGGTTGGGTACGAGCAGTACTTC
CASSQIQGVGYEQYF